In its sample, the clone carrying this T cell receptor (beta chain) was seen a few times. Trimming shortened V by 4 bases and J by 2 bases, and 6 bases separated the two germline ends. The V gene's germline CDR1 is SEHNR and CDR2 FQNEAQ (reference sequence). CDR3 length: 12 residues. This sample was included in a study of early T cells in non-severe SARS-CoV-2 infection. TCRdb re-called the 5' RACE reads through MiXCR, storing one row per CDR3 protein. Seen here are around 66,000 distinct CDR3 sequences, around 14% observed once, and the top ten hold about 7.7%. The clonotype comes from an adult who was a healthcare worker with PCR-confirmed SARS-CoV-2 infection or an uninfected control (not recorded which). The chain links TRBV7-9 to TRBJ2-7, with D unclear. The sample was whole blood. Here the CDR3 DNA reads TGTGCCAGCAGCTACGACACCTACGAGCAGTACTTC. Its protein product is CASSYDTYEQYF.